The TCR beta chain described here comes from a study of cytomegalovirus exposure and HLA in healthy donors (dated 2017 in TCRdb). For the wider study: According to an earlier analysis of 587 of the donors, some 180 million T cells yielded 117 million unique TCR beta sequences and more than 250 Gb of sequence data. A later analysis re-analyzed previously published TCR beta repertoires from approximately 700 donors and added high-resolution HLA genotyping to study TCR occurrence patterns. Roughly 300 gigabases of sequencing data and approximately 85 million unique TCR sequences were included in an early release covering around 600 HLA-typed donors. Donor age, sex, ethnicity and CMV serostatus were compiled together with the repertoire data. Typing coverage varied by locus: roughly 629-640 donors for A, B, C, DRB1 and DQB1; 522 for DQA1; more than 600 for DPA1; 450 to 480 for DPB1. Of the approximately 400 genotyped donors, 70% to 90% were placed in the genetic ancestry cluster associated with self-reported Caucasian donors. A later genetic analysis used genome-wide SNP genotypes for about 65% of the roughly 700 donors, treating that subset as a discovery cohort. The T cell repertoires of 700 or so subjects were profiled by immunosequencing and related to cytomegalovirus serostatus. HLA typing covered class I and class II loci at four-digit resolution. Besides the first cohort of roughly 660 subjects, a separate validation cohort made up of roughly 120 different subjects was used. The later analysis used no new phenotypic data to find candidate immune exposures, relying instead on TCR beta sequences and their occurrence across donors. Among some 410 genotyped donors of the cohort, an average of 235,054 unique TCR beta nucleotide sequences were sequenced per donor, roughly 20% of them non-productive. An earlier analysis of around 580 of the donors used high-throughput TCR beta sequencing to judge whether each TCR beta V gene segment behaved as functional or pseudogenic. The aim of the study was to test whether cataloging public T cell receptors could identify signatures of past pathogen exposure. The study combined high-throughput TCR immunosequencing, statistical association of individual TCRs with disease status, and machine learning to predict cytomegalovirus infection status. About 5 DR-DQ haplotypes were handled as single units for association and clustering, since linkage in the cohort was strong. All discovery cohort repertoires had been generated on a single sequencing platform.

The cohort was made up of approximately 670 healthy bone marrow donors. At the time of sampling, every cohort member was nominally healthy, though immune exposures that went unrecorded were likely present. The donor was CMV seropositive and belonged to the group of a few hundred seropositive cohort members. Every donor gave a peripheral blood sample, and the peripheral blood mononuclear cells from that sample were used for TCR beta sequencing. Genomic DNA was extracted from the blood cell samples with the Qiagen DNeasy Blood Extraction Kit. Libraries came from the immunoSEQ multiplex PCR assay. For the multiplex PCR, a mixture combining 60 forward primers for TCR Vbeta segments and 13 reverse primers for TCR Jbeta segments was used. The CDR3 region of rearranged TCR beta genes was amplified from genomic DNA with a multiplex PCR assay. The amplified TCR beta libraries were sequenced on the Illumina HiSeq System as 87-base-pair reads. The paper's data handling went like this. A later analysis tallied roughly 76 million unique TCR beta chains across the 660 or so repertoires, and approximately 11 million of those chains were shared by two or more donors. Raw reads were error-corrected and collapsed into unique sequences by a nearest-neighbor algorithm in which closely related sequences were merged to remove PCR and sequencing errors. CDR3 sequences were aligned to IMGT reference sequences to assign V, D and J gene segments. For a sequence to be retained, a match of at least six nucleotides to both a V gene segment and a J gene segment was required. A rearrangement was called productive if the CDR3 had no stop codons and remained in frame with V and J, and every other rearrangement was called non-productive. CDR3 was defined according to IMGT convention as the region running from the second conserved V-encoded cysteine to the conserved J-encoded phenylalanine. The earlier analysis of roughly 590 of the donors excluded any sequence lacking an unambiguous match to a single V gene segment. In an earlier analysis of around 590 of the donors, a V segment was called functional when productive rearrangements were above 56.7%, and segregating when the standard deviation between donors exceeded 5%. To diagnose cytomegalovirus status from the catalog of TCR beta chain sequences, a statistical classification framework was built. In a later analysis, V and J genes were assigned by comparing TCR nucleotide sequences against IMGT/GENE-DB human TR gene sequences. Using the TCRdist pipeline, a later analysis assigned CDR3 sequences along with most-parsimonious VDJ recombination scenarios. In a later analysis, each TCR beta chain was defined by its CDR3 amino acid sequence together with its V-gene family, and reads lacking a unique V-gene family were excluded. To address suspected cross-contamination and a sequencing artifact, a later analysis removed approximately 590 highly shared, low-generation-probability nucleotide sequences. In a later analysis, a clonal expansion index was calculated for each public chain from normalized within-repertoire ranks of inferred template counts. A later analysis computed generation probabilities with a VDJ recombination model fitted to out-of-frame rearrangements, and checked the results against IGoR. In a later analysis, hypergeometric tests were used to score TCR-TCR, TCR-HLA and TCR-CMV co-occurrence, with a repertoire-size bias correction applied to TCR pairs. To estimate false discovery rates, a later analysis permuted the HLA or CMV assignments 20 times. In a later analysis, co-occurring TCRs were grouped using DBSCAN, with TCRdist sequence similarity added in when clustering inside HLA-allele-positive subsets. Co-occurrence clustering excluded repertoires with fewer than 30,000 or more than 120,000 public chains, plus five with anomalous nucleotide sharing. The clones in this table, taken by TCRdb from immuneACCESS, are in-frame only. Not every clone is retained; where verified, under half of the shortfall comes from an unresolved V gene, and the cause of the rest is unknown. For V, J and clone size, that table is used; D and trimming come from the DNA. A total of approximately 81,000 clones appear in this sample, about 68% of them only once. Together, the top ten hold 7.5% to 9.5% of the sample.

A remark on this clone: The specificity of this receptor is unknown. Per-base quality was not reported, and no clone a single base away is much larger than it.

The CDR3 holds 15 amino acids from the cysteine to the phenylalanine. Only the CDR3 DNA is retained, 45 bases long and in frame from the first base. For CDR1 and CDR2, the germline V gene lists SGHTS and YDEGEE. V drops 2 bases and J drops 5 bases, leaving 13 bases in between. Paper-wide results and their limitations: Assigning TCR associations to individual alleles was difficult when HLA alleles, especially DR and DQ, strongly co-occurred. An association between a missense DCLRE1C variant and V-gene and J-gene trimming of TCR beta chains was found in a later genetic analysis and replicated in an independent cohort. For the cohort, immune exposure information was limited to CMV serostatus. Over 15 rarely observed V segments, including chromosome 9 orphons, were excluded from the earlier analysis of several hundred of the donors because counts were too low. Only TCR beta chains were sequenced in this cohort, and the absence of alpha or paired-chain data limited detectable features. At a false discovery rate of 0.05, a later analysis linked 16,951 TCR beta sequences to specific HLA alleles. Most CMV-associated TCR beta chains appeared to be HLA-restricted in a later analysis, and the HLA associations seemed to be driven largely by CMV exposure. The study listed 164 TCR beta chains as associated with cytomegalovirus. In vitro tests confirmed that a few of the cytomegalovirus-associated TCR beta chains recognize cytomegalovirus antigens. According to a later genetic analysis, donors in an Asian-associated ancestry cluster had fewer N-insertions in productive TCRs than the approximately 630-donor mean. Broadly in line with IMGT annotations, most TCR beta V segments showed up in productive rearrangements about 87% or about 30% of the time in an earlier analysis of roughly 590 of the donors. According to the authors, the approach could potentially be generalized to other disease states and immunological phenotypes. Linkage disequilibrium might explain the correlated functional status among segregating V segments, but an unknown experimental factor could not be ruled out. In a later analysis, the rate of TCR association differed among HLA loci, with DRB1 alleles having the most associated TCRs and HLA-C alleles having the fewest. Because HLA typing was missing for some donors at each locus, association tests included only the typed subset. The 87-base-pair reads could not distinguish some IMGT-functional V segments, including TRBV6-2 and TRBV6-3, so those segments were excluded. A cluster of highly shared sequence variants was judged likely to be a technical artifact of the sequencing pipeline. A later analysis reported that several top co-occurrence clusters appeared linked to parvovirus B19, influenza, CMV and Epstein-Barr virus. A further reported finding was that TCR beta sequences accurately predicted the HLA-A and HLA-B alleles for most subjects in the first cohort. The presence/absence analyses assumed that sequencing depth was roughly uniform across donors, and that assumption may not be true. In both the original and validation cohorts, the classifier was reported to diagnose cytomegalovirus status with high specificity and sensitivity. Most TCR sequences were seen in very few donors, while some public TCRs were found in many individuals. In a later analysis, HLA-associated TCR beta chains showed more clonal expansion and lower generation probabilities than non-associated chains that were equally common.

The sample consisted of PBMCs. This TCR was recovered from a man aged 40-49 years in good health and CMV-seropositive. The sequence links TRBV5-8 to TRBJ1-4; the D gene is perhaps TRBD1, on 5 matching bases. The bases read TGTGCCAGCAGCTTTGGCGGGGCGTCAAATGAAAAACTGTTTTTT. It is translated as CASSFGGASNEKLFF.